The rows below give T cell receptor beta chains drawn from one sample of a study of T cell repertoires in cytomegalovirus infection. No cognate antigen is known for these TCRs. TCRdb re-called the reads with MiXCR, one entry per CDR3 protein. The sample yields 380,000 or so distinct CDR3 sequences, approximately 35% seen once. The specimen comprised cultured PBMCs, sampled from culture after CMV antigen stimulation. These receptors all come from a human donor in good health (CMV status not recorded). Some clones in this sample may be carry-over from other donors' samples. Both conserved end residues are part of each CDR3. The D gene is left open where the match is weak. Size tells how often a clone was seen (once, few, many) or the class of an expanded clone, and some rows leave it out.

cdr3_nt: TGTGCCAGCAGCTTAGGTCTGGGGTACGACTATGGCTACACCTTC
cdr3_aa: CASSLGLGYDYGYTF
j_call: TRBJ1-2
d_call: NA
clone_size: few
v_call: TRBV7-2

cdr3_nt: TGTGCCAGCAGTCTAGGCAGTCTCGGCCAGCCCCAGCATTTT
cdr3_aa: CASSLGSLGQPQHF
j_call: TRBJ1-5
d_call: NA
clone_size: NA
v_call: TRBV7-2

cdr3_nt: TGTGCCAGCTCGACGTATACTAGCGGCACAGATACGCAGTATTTT
cdr3_aa: CASSTYTSGTDTQYF
j_call: TRBJ2-3
d_call: TRBD2
clone_size: NA
v_call: TRBV7-2

cdr3_nt: TGTGCCAGCAGCGGGCTAGGAATCGGTGAGCAGTTCTTC
cdr3_aa: CASSGLGIGEQFF
j_call: TRBJ2-1
d_call: NA
clone_size: NA
v_call: TRBV11-2

cdr3_nt: TGTGCCAGCAGTTTAACCCGCCCGGGGCCTGAAGCTTTCTTT
cdr3_aa: CASSLTRPGPEAFF
j_call: TRBJ1-1
d_call: NA
clone_size: NA
v_call: TRBV28

cdr3_nt: TGTGCCAGCAGCTTAGTGCCGGACACTGAAGCTTTCTTT
cdr3_aa: CASSLVPDTEAFF
j_call: TRBJ1-1
d_call: NA
clone_size: NA
v_call: TRBV11-2

cdr3_nt: TGCGCCAGCAGTGACGGGACAGGGTCCAATCAGCCCCAGCATTTT
cdr3_aa: CASSDGTGSNQPQHF
j_call: TRBJ1-5
d_call: TRBD1
clone_size: NA
v_call: TRBV10-2

cdr3_nt: TGTGCCAGCAGTCAAACAGTTAGCAATCAGCCCCAGCATTTT
cdr3_aa: CASSQTVSNQPQHF
j_call: TRBJ1-5
d_call: NA
clone_size: few
v_call: TRBV7-6

cdr3_nt: TGTGCCAGCAGTTTGACACCCATGAACACTGAAGCTTTCTTT
cdr3_aa: CASSLTPMNTEAFF
j_call: TRBJ1-1
d_call: NA
clone_size: NA
v_call: TRBV28

cdr3_nt: TGTGCCAGCAGCTTAGGAATAGGGAAGGAGGAGACCCAGTACTTC
cdr3_aa: CASSLGIGKEETQYF
j_call: TRBJ2-5
d_call: NA
clone_size: NA
v_call: TRBV7-2

cdr3_nt: TGTGCCAGTATTGACAGGGAGTCCAACTATGGCTACACCTTC
cdr3_aa: CASIDRESNYGYTF
j_call: TRBJ1-2
d_call: TRBD1
clone_size: NA
v_call: TRBV19

cdr3_nt: TGTGCCAGCAGCTTATTCGGGGGACAAGAGACCCAGTACTTC
cdr3_aa: CASSLFGGQETQYF
j_call: TRBJ2-5
d_call: NA
clone_size: many
v_call: TRBV7-2

cdr3_nt: TGTGCCAGCAGCTTAGCGCTGAGGACTAGCGGGAGGGCAGGTCATGAGCAGTTCTTC
cdr3_aa: CASSLALRTSGRAGHEQFF
j_call: TRBJ2-1
d_call: TRBD2
clone_size: NA
v_call: TRBV7-6

cdr3_nt: TGTGCCAGTAAGCTCGAGCGGGCCGCCTACAATGAGCAGTTCTTC
cdr3_aa: CASKLERAAYNEQFF
j_call: TRBJ2-1
d_call: NA
clone_size: NA
v_call: TRBV19

cdr3_nt: TGCAGTGCTGCAGAATGGCAGCCAGACACTGAAGCTTTCTTT
cdr3_aa: CSAAEWQPDTEAFF
j_call: TRBJ1-1
d_call: NA
clone_size: NA
v_call: TRBV20-1

cdr3_nt: TGTGCCAGCAGTCGGACAGGGGGGGCCTACAATGAGCAGTTCTTC
cdr3_aa: CASSRTGGAYNEQFF
j_call: TRBJ2-1
d_call: TRBD1
clone_size: many
v_call: TRBV7-9

cdr3_nt: TGTGCCAGCAGTCAAGGGACAGGTGAAGCTTTCTTT
cdr3_aa: CASSQGTGEAFF
j_call: TRBJ1-1
d_call: TRBD1
clone_size: few
v_call: TRBV2

cdr3_nt: TGTGCCAGCAGTTACTCAGGTTCTGTATCGCCGGGTCAGCCCCAGCATTTT
cdr3_aa: CASSYSGSVSPGQPQHF
j_call: TRBJ1-5
d_call: NA
clone_size: few
v_call: TRBV6-2/TRBV6-3

cdr3_nt: TGTGCCAGCAGTGAAGCGGGAGGCCTCTCCTACGAGCAGTACTTC
cdr3_aa: CASSEAGGLSYEQYF
j_call: TRBJ2-7
d_call: TRBD2
clone_size: few
v_call: TRBV12-3/TRBV12-4

cdr3_nt: TGTGCCAGCAGCTTAGCCAATAACTATGGCTACACCTTC
cdr3_aa: CASSLANNYGYTF
j_call: TRBJ1-2
d_call: NA
clone_size: few
v_call: TRBV7-9

cdr3_nt: TGTGCCAGTAGTATCGACAGGGCCACTAATGAAAAACTGTTTTTT
cdr3_aa: CASSIDRATNEKLFF
j_call: TRBJ1-4
d_call: TRBD1
clone_size: NA
v_call: TRBV19

cdr3_nt: TGTGCCAGCAGTTTCCCTTCAGGGGGCTCCCAGCATTTT
cdr3_aa: CASSFPSGGSQHF
j_call: TRBJ1-5
d_call: TRBD1
clone_size: few
v_call: TRBV28

cdr3_nt: TGTGCCAGCTCACGGATTACAGCAGCCAAAAACATTCAGTACTTC
cdr3_aa: CASSRITAAKNIQYF
j_call: TRBJ2-4
d_call: NA
clone_size: few
v_call: TRBV7-9

cdr3_nt: TGCAGTGCTAGGTCGAGGGAGTCCGGGGAGCTGTTTTTT
cdr3_aa: CSARSRESGELFF
j_call: TRBJ2-2
d_call: NA
clone_size: NA
v_call: TRBV20-1

cdr3_nt: TGTGCCAGCAGCTTCGGGGGCATGATTGAAGCTTTCTTT
cdr3_aa: CASSFGGMIEAFF
j_call: TRBJ1-1
d_call: NA
clone_size: NA
v_call: TRBV7-2

cdr3_nt: TGTGCCAGCAGGCTTACACCTCAGGGGCCAGCTAACTATGGCTACACCTTC
cdr3_aa: CASRLTPQGPANYGYTF
j_call: TRBJ1-2
d_call: NA
clone_size: NA
v_call: TRBV6-6

cdr3_nt: TGTGCCAGCAGTCTCTCACTGGGTCGGGGCACAGATACGCAGTATTTT
cdr3_aa: CASSLSLGRGTDTQYF
j_call: TRBJ2-3
d_call: NA
clone_size: NA
v_call: TRBV12-3/TRBV12-4

cdr3_nt: TGCGCCAGCAGCTTGGAAGCGGGAGAAGTTTGGGGCACAGATACGCAGTATTTT
cdr3_aa: CASSLEAGEVWGTDTQYF
j_call: TRBJ2-3
d_call: TRBD2
clone_size: NA
v_call: TRBV5-1

cdr3_nt: TGTGCCAGCTCACCGGGACTAGAAATGGGTGAGCAGTTCTTC
cdr3_aa: CASSPGLEMGEQFF
j_call: TRBJ2-1
d_call: TRBD2
clone_size: NA
v_call: TRBV18

cdr3_nt: TGTGCCAGCAGCTTAATGACTCCTCCCGCACATGAGCAGTTCTTC
cdr3_aa: CASSLMTPPAHEQFF
j_call: TRBJ2-1
d_call: NA
clone_size: many
v_call: TRBV7-8

cdr3_nt: TGTGCTAGTGGTTTGGGACAGGACGGCGGCTACACCTTC
cdr3_aa: CASGLGQDGGYTF
j_call: TRBJ1-2
d_call: NA
clone_size: few
v_call: TRBV12-5

cdr3_nt: TGTGCCAGCAGGGTGGGGGGGCTGAACACCGGGGAGCTGTTTTTT
cdr3_aa: CASRVGGLNTGELFF
j_call: TRBJ2-2
d_call: NA
clone_size: NA
v_call: TRBV7-2

cdr3_nt: TGTGCCAGCAGTTTACGCTTCAAGAACACTGAAGCTTTCTTT
cdr3_aa: CASSLRFKNTEAFF
j_call: TRBJ1-1
d_call: NA
clone_size: NA
v_call: TRBV28